This passage covers 15 T cell receptor beta chains from one sample sequenced in a study of metastatic and nonmetastatic thyroid tumors. All patients reached thyroid surgery having received no treatment beforehand. TCRdb re-clonotyped the PCR reads via MiXCR. The sample lists tens of thousands of clones; roughly 30% were seen once. The sequenced sample consisted of blood. The receptors were gathered from a female donor with papillary thyroid cancer or a benign thyroid nodule (not recorded which). Some clones in this sample may be carry-over from other donors' samples.

The chain joins TRBV5-1 to TRBJ1-2; D uncertain. This CDR3 has 15 amino acids. The V and J ends lost 1 base and 0 bases respectively, with 10 bases between them. Per germline, CDR1 SGHRS and CDR2 YFSETQ. The CDR3 sequence is CASSLLGNANYGYTF. DNA of the CDR3: TGCGCCAGCAGCTTGTTAGGCAACGCTAACTATGGCTACACCTTC.

This clone has ten or more counts. The genes are TRBV11-1 and TRBJ2-1; TRBD1 matches 7 bases. Per the germline V gene, CDR1 is SGHAT and CDR2 is FQDESV (reference sequence). V dropped 4 bases and J dropped 7; count of bases not matched to a gene: 13. This CDR3 comprises 16 residues. CDR3 loop: CASSYLDRAVRNEQFF. CDR3 coding DNA: TGTGCCAGCAGCTACCTAGACAGGGCGGTTAGAAATGAGCAGTTCTTC.

This clone was seen repeatedly, ten times or more. The genes are TRBV20-1 and TRBJ2-1; the match to TRBD2 covers 11 bases. V shed 5 bases and J 4 bases; nucleotides not matched to a gene: 13. CDR1 DFQATT and CDR2 SNEGSKA come from the germline V gene (reference sequence). The CDR3 has 17 residues. The CDR3 region has the DNA TGCAGTGCTGGGAAAGAACTGGGACTAGCGGTATACAATGAGCAGTTCTTC. Translating it yields CSAGKELGLAVYNEQFF.

The table lists this clone with a few counts. The J gene is TRBJ2-3, the V gene TRBV12-3 or TRBV12-4, with D hard to call. The CDR3 sequence is 13 residues long. V was shortened by 7 bases and J by 2 bases, with 10 bases between the two germline ends. The CDR3 region has the DNA TGTGCCAGCAAAAAGACGCACACAGATACGCAGTATTTT. This translates into CASKKTHTDTQYF.

Comment on this clone: This is likely a read error, given that the CDR3 carries no conserved phenylalanine or tryptophan at its end. The gene calls are TRBV6-5 and TRBJ2-1; TRBD2 might be the D (6 bases). The J call could be wrong; TRBJ2-7 is a better fit for the DNA end. CDR1 is MNHEY, CDR2 SVGAGI, per germline. CDR3 size: 16 residues. CDR3 loop: CASSYSGPDGGGVQYI. The CDR3 DNA sequence: TGTGCCAGCAGTTACTCGGGTCCCGACGGGGGTGGCGTGCAGTACATC.

This clone has at least ten counts. The genes are TRBV20-1 and TRBJ1-1; the D gene is possibly TRBD1 (5 bases). CDR1 is DFQATT and CDR2 is SNEGSKA in the germline V gene (reference sequence). The CDR3 is made up of 13 amino acids. V lost 0 bases and J 0 bases, leaving 5 bases between the germline ends. CDR3 sequence reads: CSAREQVNTEAFF. The CDR3 DNA reads TGCAGTGCTAGAGAACAGGTGAACACTGAAGCTTTCTTT.

This clone was picked up many times. The gene calls are TRBV30 and TRBJ1-2; D gene uncertain. Germline values: CDR1 GTSNPN, CDR2 SVGIG (reference sequence). Deletions cut 0 bases from V and 2 bases from J, with 10 bases between. This CDR3 comprises 14 residues. The CDR3 loop reads CAWSVGIGNYGYTF. The CDR3 region has the DNA TGTGCCTGGAGTGTCGGTATAGGGAACTATGGCTACACCTTC.

This chain links TRBV6-1 with TRBJ2-2; TRBD1 agrees at 11 bases. In germline, CDR1 is MNHNS, CDR2 SASEGT. The CDR3 is 15 amino acids. V was clipped by 7 bases and J by 6 bases; unmatched bases: 7. The CDR3 loop reads CASNLGTGGSGELFF. The CDR3 DNA follows: TGTGCCAGCAATCTCGGGACAGGGGGATCCGGGGAGCTGTTTTTT.

This clone occurred a few times. The chain uses TRBV6-4 and TRBJ2-1, with 15 positions matching TRBD2. Germline V gene lookup returns CDR1 MRHNA and CDR2 SNTAGT. The V gene end was trimmed by 2 bases and the J gene end by 7 bases; junction bases not matched to a gene: 0. CDR3 length equals 15 residues. The CDR3 DNA reads TGTGCCAGCAGTGACGGGACTAGCGGGGGGAATGAGCAGTTCTTC. Its protein is CASSDGTSGGNEQFF.

A note on this clone: A much larger clone differs from this one at a single base, so this may be a read error. The same CDR3 arises from other DNA sequences in this sample as well. The rearrangement joins TRBV28 to TRBJ1-1; D is undetermined. Trimming took off 8 bases at V and 1 base at J, with 14 bases between the two ends. Per the germline V gene, CDR1 is MDHEN and CDR2 is SYDVKM. The CDR3 length is 14 residues. The CDR3 bases are TGTGCCAGCGGACGCCAGGCAGGGAACACTGAAGCTTTCTTT. This gives the protein CASGRQAGNTEAFF.

This clone rates as medium-sized (0.01 to 0.1%). The V and J genes are TRBV27 and TRBJ1-2; D gene uncertain. The CDR3 covers 11 residues. Germline CDR1 MNHEY, CDR2 SMNVEV (reference sequence). Trimming removed 8 bases from V and 3 bases from J, with 7 bases in between. The CDR3 loop is CASGRDYGYTF. The DNA of the CDR3 is TGTGCCAGCGGGAGAGACTATGGCTACACCTTC.

This clone came up a few times. The V and J genes are TRBV14 and TRBJ1-2; maybe TRBD1 (5 bases). This CDR3 has 15 residues. Trimming removed 3 bases from V and 0 bases from J, with 11 bases in between. In germline, CDR1 is SGHDN, CDR2 FVKESK. CDR3 amino acids: CASSHGGPTNYGYTF. The CDR3 DNA is TGTGCCAGCAGCCATGGGGGACCGACTAACTATGGCTACACCTTC.

This clone was picked up many times. This chain links TRBV6-1 with TRBJ1-1; 10 nucleotides match TRBD1. Germline V gives CDR1 MNHNS, CDR2 SASEGT. V was pared by 5 bases and J by 7 bases, with 10 bases of the junction left unmatched. The CDR3 has 15 residues. Written as DNA, the CDR3 is TGTGCCAGCAGTATTTGGGGACAGGGGCCAAATGAAGCTTTCTTT. Protein sequence: CASSIWGQGPNEAFF.

This clone is medium-sized. The chain links TRBV10-3 to TRBJ2-2; 7 bases match TRBD1. After removal of 5 bases from V and 6 bases from J, the junction contained 9 bases not matched to a gene. The CDR3 is 15 residues long. CDR1 and CDR2 (germline): ENHRY, SYGVKD. CDR3 DNA sequence: TGTGCCATCAGTCAAAGCCGGGACAGCGCCGGGGAGCTGTTTTTT. It yields the protein CAISQSRDSAGELFF.

CDR3 sequence: CASSQGSASSYNEQFF. CDR3 bases: TGTGCCAGCAGCCAAGGCTCCGCGAGCTCCTACAATGAGCAGTTCTTC. This chain joins TRBV4-2 and TRBJ2-1; D is ambiguous. The germline gives CDR1 LGHNA, CDR2 YNFKEQ. This CDR3 region has 16 residues. The ends were cut back, 1 base at V and 0 bases at J, with 10 bases in the middle.